The clone carrying this T cell receptor beta chain has at least ten counts. Its matching antigen is unknown. An end of the junction differs from the germline gene, which may be a read error. This sample is drawn from a study of T cells in Graves' hyperthyroidism and ophthalmopathy. The CDR3 regions of TCR beta were amplified from RNA transcripts. A set of HTBI primers served as the primers for a first-round RT-PCR of the TCR CDR3. A single record per CDR3 protein comes from TCRdb applying MiXCR to the multiplex PCR reads. This table has some 500,000 distinct CDR3 sequences, less than 25% appearing once. Study-level results: A model using 13 V-J features told ophthalmopathy apart from stable hyperthyroidism. Clonotypes that were expanded in thyroid above 0.001 mostly appeared in blood too.

Each ophthalmopathy patient scored at least 3 on the Clinical Activity Score and at least 4 on NOSPECS grade, with duration under 3 months. CDR1 is LNHDA and CDR2 is SQIVND in the germline V gene (reference sequence). This CDR3 spans 13 amino acids. The V and J genes are TRBV19 and TRBJ2-7; D uncertain. Sequencing used blood. The sequence came from a woman aged 30 to 39 with Graves' ophthalmopathy. CDR3 bases: TGTGCCAATAGTATCCGGAGCTCCTACGAGCAGTACTTC. Its protein is CANSIRSSYEQYF.